Listed below are T cell receptor beta chains from one sample, sequenced in a study of Ad26.COV2.S vaccination and SARS-CoV-2 variants. The method was immunoSEQ multiplex PCR; TCRdb's version includes in-frame clones alone and lacks a portion of them. Here the sample spans around 350,000 clones, 90% to 95% being singletons. The sequencing here drew on peripheral blood, taken after recovery from COVID-19. The receptors stem from a human donor who had recovered from COVID-19. CDR3s include the opening cysteine and the closing phenylalanine or tryptophan. The order of the fields is CDR3 protein, CDR3 DNA, D gene, V gene, CDR3 length, clone size, J gene. A D gene is named only where the DNA matches it firmly. Only some rows state a clone size, as once, few, many or a class for expanded clones.

CDR3 protein: CSVLTGPYEQYF; CDR3 DNA: TGCAGCGTTCTGACAGGACCCTACGAGCAGTACTTC; D gene: -; V gene: TRBV29-1; CDR3 length: 12; clone size: -; J gene: TRBJ2-7
CDR3 protein: CASRTSGIYNEQFF; CDR3 DNA: TGTGCCAGCAGGACTAGCGGGATCTACAATGAGCAGTTCTTC; D gene: TRBD2; V gene: TRBV25-1; CDR3 length: 14; clone size: -; J gene: TRBJ2-1
CDR3 protein: CASSLRAGTNTGELFF; CDR3 DNA: TGCGCCAGCAGCTTGCGAGCGGGGACGAACACCGGGGAGCTGTTTTTT; D gene: TRBD2; V gene: TRBV5-1; CDR3 length: 16; clone size: -; J gene: TRBJ2-2
CDR3 protein: CASSQTRGTEAFF; CDR3 DNA: TGTGCCAGCAGCCAAACTAGGGGGACTGAAGCTTTCTTT; D gene: -; V gene: TRBV14; CDR3 length: 13; clone size: few; J gene: TRBJ1-1
CDR3 protein: CASSPGTGWTGELFF; CDR3 DNA: TGCGCCAGCAGCCCGGGGACAGGGTGGACCGGGGAGCTGTTTTTT; D gene: TRBD1; V gene: TRBV4-3; CDR3 length: 15; clone size: -; J gene: TRBJ2-2
CDR3 protein: CASSFFASGGGIAKNIQYF; CDR3 DNA: TGTGCCAGCAGTTTCTTTGCTAGCGGGGGGGGTATAGCCAAAAACATTCAGTACTTC; D gene: TRBD2; V gene: TRBV27; CDR3 length: 19; clone size: -; J gene: TRBJ2-4
CDR3 protein: CASSSGGAKEQYF; CDR3 DNA: TGTGCCAGCAGTAGCGGGGGTGCCAAGGAGCAGTATTTT; D gene: TRBD2; V gene: TRBV9; CDR3 length: 13; clone size: once; J gene: TRBJ2-3
CDR3 protein: CASSKVPHSPTSGGRETQYF; CDR3 DNA: TGTGCCAGCAGCAAAGTACCGCACTCACCGACTAGCGGGGGGCGGGAGACCCAGTACTTC; D gene: -; V gene: TRBV21-1; CDR3 length: 20; clone size: -; J gene: TRBJ2-5
CDR3 protein: CASSVHPGRELFF; CDR3 DNA: TGTGCCAGCAGCGTACACCCGGGGAGGGAGCTGTTTTTT; D gene: -; V gene: TRBV9; CDR3 length: 13; clone size: -; J gene: TRBJ2-2
CDR3 protein: CSVARTGAETQYF; CDR3 DNA: TGCAGCGTTGCGAGGACAGGGGCAGAGACCCAGTACTTC; D gene: TRBD1; V gene: TRBV29-1; CDR3 length: 13; clone size: -; J gene: TRBJ2-5
CDR3 protein: CASSKGYTDTQYF; CDR3 DNA: TGTGCCAGTAGTAAGGGCTACACAGATACGCAGTATTTT; D gene: -; V gene: TRBV19; CDR3 length: 13; clone size: -; J gene: TRBJ2-3
CDR3 protein: CATSDLWRGGESDTQYF; CDR3 DNA: TGTGCCACCAGTGATTTGTGGCGGGGGGGCGAGTCAGATACGCAGTATTTT; D gene: TRBD2; V gene: TRBV24-1; CDR3 length: 17; clone size: -; J gene: TRBJ2-3
CDR3 protein: CASSGRTSSSYNEQFF; CDR3 DNA: TGTGCCAGCAGCGGAAGGACGTCGAGCTCCTACAATGAGCAGTTCTTC; D gene: -; V gene: TRBV13; CDR3 length: 16; clone size: -; J gene: TRBJ2-1
CDR3 protein: CASSLAYVDTQYF; CDR3 DNA: TGTGCCAGCAGCTTAGCGTACGTGGATACGCAGTATTTT; D gene: -; V gene: TRBV7-2; CDR3 length: 13; clone size: -; J gene: TRBJ2-3
CDR3 protein: CASSFLGYNEQFF; CDR3 DNA: TGTGCCAGCAGTTTTCTGGGTTACAATGAGCAGTTCTTC; D gene: -; V gene: TRBV27; CDR3 length: 13; clone size: once; J gene: TRBJ2-1
CDR3 protein: CASSSGTKSGEQFF; CDR3 DNA: TGTGCCAGCAGCTCCGGGACCAAGTCGGGTGAGCAGTTCTTC; D gene: -; V gene: TRBV5-6; CDR3 length: 14; clone size: -; J gene: TRBJ2-1
CDR3 protein: CASSQQLNTEAFF; CDR3 DNA: TGTGCCAGCAGCCAACAGTTGAACACTGAAGCTTTCTTT; D gene: -; V gene: TRBV3-1/TRBV3-2; CDR3 length: 13; clone size: -; J gene: TRBJ1-1
CDR3 protein: CASSPPNWTGEKLFF; CDR3 DNA: TGTGCCAGCTCACCCCCGAATTGGACAGGGGAAAAACTGTTTTTT; D gene: TRBD1; V gene: TRBV18; CDR3 length: 15; clone size: -; J gene: TRBJ1-4
CDR3 protein: CASSPDWVYGYTF; CDR3 DNA: TGTGCCAGCAGCCCGGACTGGGTCTATGGCTACACCTTC; D gene: -; V gene: TRBV7-9; CDR3 length: 13; clone size: -; J gene: TRBJ1-2
CDR3 protein: CASSGQPNTEAFF; CDR3 DNA: TGTGCCAGCAGTGGACAGCCGAACACTGAAGCTTTCTTT; D gene: -; V gene: TRBV2; CDR3 length: 13; clone size: -; J gene: TRBJ1-1
CDR3 protein: CASGGRETQYF; CDR3 DNA: TGTGCCAGCGGGGGGAGGGAGACCCAGTACTTC; D gene: -; V gene: TRBV9; CDR3 length: 11; clone size: -; J gene: TRBJ2-5
CDR3 protein: CASSLEWGADEQFF; CDR3 DNA: TGTGCCAGCAGCTTAGAATGGGGGGCGGATGAGCAGTTCTTC; D gene: -; V gene: TRBV7-2; CDR3 length: 14; clone size: once; J gene: TRBJ2-1
CDR3 protein: CASTGQGIPNYGYTF; CDR3 DNA: TGTGCCAGCACGGGACAGGGAATCCCAAACTATGGCTACACCTTC; D gene: TRBD1; V gene: TRBV6-4; CDR3 length: 15; clone size: -; J gene: TRBJ1-2
CDR3 protein: CASSPSGDRQRPQHF; CDR3 DNA: TGTGCCAGCAGTCCCTCAGGCGACCGGCAGCGGCCCCAGCATTTT; D gene: -; V gene: TRBV28; CDR3 length: 15; clone size: -; J gene: TRBJ1-5
CDR3 protein: CASSQDPTTLYGYTF; CDR3 DNA: TGTGCCAGCAGCCAAGATCCCACGACCCTCTATGGCTACACCTTC; D gene: -; V gene: TRBV3-1/TRBV3-2; CDR3 length: 15; clone size: -; J gene: TRBJ1-2